These T cell receptor beta chains were read from a single sample in a study of control samples from healthy donors and cancer patients. The assay was immunoSEQ multiplex PCR, and TCRdb's table has in-frame clones only and misses some. The sample includes about 70,000 clones, over 75% of them seen just once. The sequenced material came from blood. These receptor sequences come from a man aged 45-65 years in good health. The CDR3 runs from the conserved cysteine through the conserved F or W. Fields, in order: J gene, V gene, D gene, clone size, CDR3 length, CDR3 DNA, CDR3 protein. A D gene is named only where the DNA matches it firmly. Expanded clones are given a class, and other clones once, few, many or no size at all.

>TRBJ1-1|TRBV20-1|-|-|11
TGCAGTGCTAACTACATGGCTGAAGCTTTCTTT
CSANYMAEAFF
>TRBJ2-7|TRBV11-2|TRBD1|-|12
TGTGCCAGCAGCTTAGATCTAGAAGGGACAGGATTC
CASSLDLEGTGF
>TRBJ2-5|TRBV27|-|-|14
TGTGCCAGCAGTCCCACATGGGTTCCAGAGACCCAGTACTTC
CASSPTWVPETQYF
>TRBJ1-5|TRBV5-1|-|-|14
TGCGCCAGCAGCTTGGCGGGGGGGGCTCAGCCCCAGCATTTT
CASSLAGGAQPQHF
>TRBJ1-2|TRBV14|-|-|15
TGTGCCAGCAGCCAAGCGCGAACAGGGATTTATGGCTACACCTTC
CASSQARTGIYGYTF
>TRBJ2-6|TRBV5-3|-|-|15
TGTGCCAGAAGCTTATCGGGCACTGGGGCCAACGTCCTGACTTTC
CARSLSGTGANVLTF
>TRBJ2-6|TRBV7-9|TRBD1|-|19
TGTGCCAGCAGCCACCCCCGACAGGGGGCTCTTTTAGGGGCCAACGTCCTGACTTTC
CASSHPRQGALLGANVLTF
>TRBJ2-2|TRBV12-3/TRBV12-4|-|-|13
TGTGCCAGCAGTTTAAGGGAGTCCGGGGAGCTGTTTTTT
CASSLRESGELFF
>TRBJ1-4|TRBV5-5|-|-|13
TGTGCCAGCAGCTTGCTAACTAATGAAAAACTGTTTTTT
CASSLLTNEKLFF
>TRBJ2-3|TRBV5-6|-|-|14
TGTGCCAGCAGCTTGGCCAATCGGGCAGATACGCAGTATTTT
CASSLANRADTQYF
>TRBJ2-5|TRBV7-3|-|once|14
TGTGCCAGCAGCTTAATCGGGTCTCGGGAGACCCAGTACTTC
CASSLIGSRETQYF
>TRBJ2-7|TRBV6-6|-|-|14
TGTGCCAGCAGTTCGACAGGCTCCCATTACGAGCAGTACTTC
CASSSTGSHYEQYF
>TRBJ2-3|TRBV6-6|-|-|16
TGTGCCAGCAGTACTACAGGGAAGGCCATCACAGATACGCAGTATTTT
CASSTTGKAITDTQYF
>TRBJ2-7|TRBV12-3/TRBV12-4|-|many|11
TGTGCCAGCAAACAATCCTACGAGCAGTACTTC
CASKQSYEQYF
>TRBJ1-2|TRBV6-6|-|-|10
TGTGCCAGCAGTGCGTATGGCTACACCTTC
CASSAYGYTF
>TRBJ2-7|TRBV3-1/TRBV3-2|TRBD2|-|19
TGTGCCAGCAGATTGCCGGGACTAGCGGAAAAGCTTGATGGCTACGAGCAGTACTTC
CASRLPGLAEKLDGYEQYF
>TRBJ2-5|TRBV7-9|TRBD2|-|17
TGTGCCAGCAGCTATGGGACTAGCGGGACCGGTGGAGAGACCCAGTACTTC
CASSYGTSGTGGETQYF
>TRBJ1-5|TRBV24-1|-|-|14
TGTGCCACCGGGGGAGAAAGGTATAATCAGCCCCAGCATTTT
CATGGERYNQPQHF
>TRBJ1-4|TRBV4-3|-|-|14
TGCGCCAGCAGCCATGAGGGGGTTAGGGAAAAACTGTTTTTT
CASSHEGVREKLFF
>TRBJ2-7|TRBV5-1|-|once|12
TGCGCCAGCAGCCGCGATCGGGAAGAGCAGTACTTC
CASSRDREEQYF
>TRBJ2-1|TRBV6-5|-|-|13
TGTGCCAGCAGTTATTCCAGCTCCAATGAGCAGTTCTTC
CASSYSSSNEQFF
>TRBJ1-6|TRBV13|TRBD1|-|14
TGTGCCAGCAGCTCCCCAGGGGGCCTTTCACCCCTCCACTTT
CASSSPGGLSPLHF
>TRBJ2-3|TRBV11-2|-|few|16
TGTGCCAGCAGCTTAGGGTCGGGCGGGAATACAGATACGCAGTATTTT
CASSLGSGGNTDTQYF
>TRBJ2-2|TRBV5-1|-|few|15
TGCGCCAGCAGCTCCGGTATGGGTAACACCGGGGAGCTGTTTTTT
CASSSGMGNTGELFF
>TRBJ2-3|TRBV11-2|-|-|15
TGTGCCAGCAGCTTAGAGGTGGGAGACACAGATACGCAGTATTTT
CASSLEVGDTDTQYF
>TRBJ1-1|TRBV5-5|-|once|13
TGTGCCAGCCAGGACAGCCTTAGAACTGAAGCTTTCTTT
CASQDSLRTEAFF
>TRBJ2-2|TRBV6-4|-|few|15
TGTGCCAGCAGTACGTTCAGCGCGGGCACCGGGGAGCTGTTTTTT
CASSTFSAGTGELFF
>TRBJ2-7|TRBV7-9|-|few|14
TGTGCCAGCAGCCGAGGCGGGTCAATTACGGAGCAGTACTTC
CASSRGGSITEQYF
>TRBJ2-1|TRBV7-9|TRBD2|-|15
TGTGCCAGCAGCTTGACTAGCGGGAGGGGAGGGGAGCAGTTCTTC
CASSLTSGRGGEQFF
>TRBJ1-1|TRBV9|-|-|14
TGTGCCAGCAGCACCGACAGGATGAACACTGAAGCTTTCTTT
CASSTDRMNTEAFF
>TRBJ2-3|TRBV7-2|TRBD1|-|18
TGTGCCAGCAGCTTATTCGGATTAGGGGACAGTAGCACAGATACGCAGTATTTT
CASSLFGLGDSSTDTQYF
>TRBJ2-7|TRBV10-2|TRBD1|-|15
TGCGCCAGCAGTGAGCTCCGGGACAGGGCGGTCGAGCAGTACTTC
CASSELRDRAVEQYF
>TRBJ2-1|TRBV5-1|-|-|14
TGCGCCAGCAGCTTGGGGGATCTATACAATGAGCAGTTCTTC
CASSLGDLYNEQFF
>TRBJ2-5|TRBV6-5|-|-|13
TGTGCCAGCAGACGTCGGGGAGAGGAGACCCAGTACTTC
CASRRRGEETQYF
>TRBJ2-1|TRBV6-5|-|-|16
TGTGCCAGCAGTTATGGAGGACTGGGGTTATACAATGAGCAGTTCTTC
CASSYGGLGLYNEQFF
>TRBJ1-2|TRBV30|-|-|15
TGTGCCTGGAGTGTATCGCCGGGTATATTCTATGGCTACACCTTC
CAWSVSPGIFYGYTF
>TRBJ1-2|TRBV7-2|-|-|14
TGTGCCAGCAGCTTAAAAAGTACAGTTGGTGGCTACACCTTC
CASSLKSTVGGYTF
>TRBJ2-7|TRBV19|-|-|14
TGTGCCAGTAGTATAATAGGCAGCCTCTACGAGCAGTACTTC
CASSIIGSLYEQYF
>TRBJ1-4|TRBV6-2/TRBV6-3|-|-|12
TGTGCCAGCAGTGATCCGGAGGAAAAACTGTTTTTT
CASSDPEEKLFF
>TRBJ2-7|TRBV11-3|-|-|13
TGTGCCAGCAGCTTAGATTGGGGTAACGAGCAGTACTTC
CASSLDWGNEQYF
>TRBJ2-3|TRBV9|-|-|14
TGTGCCAGCAGCGTGAGTACAGGGCGAGATACGCAGTATTTT
CASSVSTGRDTQYF
>TRBJ2-1|TRBV7-3|-|-|15
TGTGCCAGCAGCTTAACGGGACCAAGACCAAATGAGCAGTTCTTC
CASSLTGPRPNEQFF
>TRBJ2-5|TRBV6-2/TRBV6-3|-|-|15
TGTGCCAGCAGTTACGGAGGGGGGGGCTGGGAGACCCAGTACTTC
CASSYGGGGWETQYF
>TRBJ2-3|TRBV6-5|-|-|13
TGTGCCAGCAGTTACGCTAGCACAGATACGCAGTATTTT
CASSYASTDTQYF
>TRBJ1-3|TRBV10-1|TRBD1|-|15
TGCGCCAGCAGTGGCCGACAGGGGGTTGGAAACACCATATATTTT
CASSGRQGVGNTIYF
>TRBJ1-3|TRBV30|-|-|15
TGTGCCTGGAGTGGGGGACGGATCTCTGGAAACACCATATATTTT
CAWSGGRISGNTIYF
>TRBJ2-1|TRBV7-3|-|-|14
TGTGCCAGCAAATCCCCGTGGGGACGCGATGAGCAGTTCTTC
CASKSPWGRDEQFF
>TRBJ2-3|TRBV7-3|-|-|13
TGTGCCAGCAGCTTCCTTAGCACAGATACGCAGTATTTT
CASSFLSTDTQYF
>TRBJ2-5|TRBV5-4|-|-|14
TGTGCCAGCAGCCAATCCACTAGAGCAGAGACCCAGTACTTC
CASSQSTRAETQYF
>TRBJ2-3|TRBV5-1|TRBD2|-|15
TGCGCCAGCAGCGAGGCTAGCGGGAGAAGAGATACGCAGTATTTT
CASSEASGRRDTQYF
>TRBJ2-2|TRBV5-1|TRBD1|once|15
TGCGCCAGCAGCTGGAGACAGGGAAACACCGGGGAGCTGTTTTTT
CASSWRQGNTGELFF
>TRBJ1-1|TRBV11-2|-|-|16
TGTGCCAGCAGCCAACACGCCCGGGTCGCGTACACTGAAGCTTTCTTT
CASSQHARVAYTEAFF
>TRBJ2-4|TRBV28|-|-|13
TGTGCCAGCACCTCCCCACAGCGAAACATTCAGTACTTC
CASTSPQRNIQYF
>TRBJ1-2|TRBV7-4|TRBD1|once|14
TGTGCCAGCAGCAAGGACAGGAAATATTGGTGCTACACCTTC
CASSKDRKYWCYTF
>TRBJ2-3|TRBV7-2|TRBD2|-|19
TGTGCCAGCAGCTCCCGCGTTACTTCCGGGACTAGCGAGGCAGATACGCAGTATTTT
CASSSRVTSGTSEADTQYF
>TRBJ2-5|TRBV7-7|-|-|15
TGTGCTAGCAGCTTTCTCCGGGACACAGAAGAGACCCAGTACTTC
CASSFLRDTEETQYF
>TRBJ1-1|TRBV7-3|-|-|15
TGTGCCAGCAGCTTAAAAGGCAGGGGAGGAACTGAAGCTTTCTTT
CASSLKGRGGTEAFF
>TRBJ1-6|TRBV2|-|-|14
TGTGCCAGCAGTTTAGGTCCTTATAATTCACCCCTCCACTTT
CASSLGPYNSPLHF
>TRBJ2-1|TRBV18|-|-|12
TGTGCCAGCTCGGGCATCGACAATGAGCAGTTCTTC
CASSGIDNEQFF
>TRBJ2-1|TRBV2|TRBD1|-|14
TGTGCCAGCAGGCCCGGGACAGGTAACAATGAGCAGTTCTTC
CASRPGTGNNEQFF